The 22 T cell receptor beta chains below were found in one sample sequenced in a study of blood T cell repertoires in COVID-19. Generated by immunoSEQ multiplex PCR, the TCRdb table keeps only in-frame clones and is missing some. The repertoire holds roughly 150,000 clones, with roughly 84% as singletons. Material: peripheral blood. Receptor source: a man at least 80 years old with COVID-19, enrolled during active disease.

This clone was detected a few times. The chain joins TRBV29-1 to TRBJ1-5; TRBD1 is a possible D gene (5 bases). This CDR3 has 13 amino acids. From germline, CDR1 is SQVTM and CDR2 ANQGSEA. The V gene lost 4 bases and the J gene lost 2 bases, with 9 bases spanning the gap. This CDR3 reads CSVAGGRNQPQHF. Written as DNA, the CDR3 is TGCAGCGTTGCGGGGGGTCGCAATCAGCCCCAGCATTTT.

The CDR3 reads CASGSGDTDTQYF. CDR3 sequence (DNA): TGTGCCAGCGGTAGCGGAGACACAGATACGCAGTATTTT. The chain uses TRBV9 and TRBJ2-3; possibly TRBD2 for D (6 bases). CDR1 and CDR2 (germline): SGDLS, YYNGEE. The ends were cut back, 7 bases at V and 2 bases at J, with 11 bases in the middle. The CDR3 consists of 13 residues.

The CDR3 nucleotides are TGTGCCAGCAGCCTCGGGACTAGCGGGTCGGCCGGGGAGCTGTTTTTT. Protein product: CASSLGTSGSAGELFF. This sequence joins TRBV13 and TRBJ2-2; TRBD2 matches 12 bases. V lost 5 bases to trimming and J lost 6 bases; unmatched junction nucleotides: 7. Germline V gives CDR1 PRHDT, CDR2 FYEKMQ (reference sequence). The CDR3 covers 16 residues.

The chain has TRBV6-2 or TRBV6-3 and TRBJ2-7; 8 bases line up with TRBD1. CDR1 is MNHEY and CDR2 is SVGEGT in the germline V gene. The CDR3 has 16 amino acids. The trim removed 6 bases at V and 2 bases at J, leaving 12 bases unmatched. Here the CDR3 reads CASSAGWTGLPYEQYF. The CDR3 DNA follows: TGTGCCAGCAGCGCCGGATGGACAGGGCTTCCCTACGAGCAGTACTTC.

This chain joins TRBV5-1 and TRBJ1-4; maybe TRBD1 (5 bases). The CDR3 contains 15 residues. Looked up from germline, CDR1 is SGHRS and CDR2 is YFSETQ. The germline V and J ends were trimmed by 4 bases and 5 bases, with 15 bases remaining between them. DNA of the CDR3: TGCGCCAGCAGCCCCACAGGCAGTCGAAATGAAAAACTGTTTTTT. It yields the protein CASSPTGSRNEKLFF.

This clone was detected a few times. The CDR3 sequence: CASSHAREKLFF. As DNA, the CDR3 is TGTGCCAGCAGCCATGCTAGAGAAAAACTGTTTTTT. The V call is TRBV14, the J call TRBJ1-4; the D is unclear. Trimming removed 3 bases from V and 8 bases from J, with 7 bases in between. The length of the CDR3 is 12 residues. The germline gives CDR1 SGHDN, CDR2 FVKESK.

The J gene is TRBJ1-5, the V gene TRBV5-1; D possibly corresponds to TRBD1 (5 bases). This CDR3 contains 15 residues. V lost 1 base to trimming and J lost 4 bases, with 12 bases between them. Looked up from germline, CDR1 is SGHRS and CDR2 is YFSETQ. Here the CDR3 DNA reads TGCGCCAGCAGCTTGAATGTTGGGGCAAATCAGCCCCAGCATTTT. Translation gives CASSLNVGANQPQHF.

The sample holds one count of this clone. This chain links TRBV6-6 with TRBJ2-7; D uncertain. Germline values: CDR1 MNHNY, CDR2 SVGAGI (reference sequence). This CDR3 region has 15 residues. The V end was cut by 8 bases, the J end by 6 bases, with 23 bases between. The DNA of the CDR3 is TGTGCCAGCTCTTATAACGCCTCCCCCTACGTCGAGCAGTACTTC. It is translated as CASSYNASPYVEQYF.

This chain links TRBV18 with TRBJ1-6; TRBD1 agrees at 9 bases. The CDR3 totals 16 residues. CDR1 and CDR2 from the germline V gene are KGHSH and LQKENI. The junction had 6 bases not matched to a gene; V was cut back by 2 bases and J by 7 bases. CDR3 nucleotide sequence: TGTGCCAGCTCACCAGGGGTCGGACAGGGGAATTCACCCCTCCACTTT. Translated, it gives CASSPGVGQGNSPLHF.

The chain is built from TRBV9 and TRBJ1-1; TRBD1 agrees at 9 bases. The V gene end was trimmed by 2 bases and the J gene end by 4 bases; junction bases not matched to a gene: 0. CDR3 size: 13 residues. CDR1 SGDLS and CDR2 YYNGEE come from the germline V gene. The CDR3 sequence is CASSVTGGTEAFF. The CDR3 region has the DNA TGTGCCAGCAGCGTGACAGGGGGCACTGAAGCTTTCTTT.

The chain is built from TRBV19 and TRBJ2-7; TRBD1 matches 7 bases. J gave up 2 bases and V 3 bases, and 7 bases lay outside the gene matches. The CDR3 has 15 amino acids. Per germline, CDR1 LNHDA and CDR2 SQIVND (reference sequence). The CDR3 coding sequence is TGTGCCAGTAGTATGGCGGGCAGGGGGACCTACGAGCAGTACTTC. Translation gives CASSMAGRGTYEQYF. Combining the CDR3 with reference TRBV19 and TRBJ2-7 gives the whole variable domain DGGITQSPKYLFRKEGQNVTLSCEQNLNHDAMYWYRQDPGQGLRLIYYSQIVNDFQKGDIAEGYSVSREKKESFPLTVTSAQKNPTAFYLCASSMAGRGTYEQYFGPGTRLTVT.

The rearrangement links TRBV4-3 to TRBJ2-3; D gene unclear. V lost 0 bases and J lost 4, with 11 bases in between. The CDR3 has 15 amino acids. Germline assignment: CDR1 LGHNA and CDR2 YSLEER. This CDR3 reads CASSQDTAGPDTQYF. In DNA, the CDR3 is TGCGCCAGCAGCCAAGATACTGCAGGCCCAGATACGCAGTATTTT.

The chain recombines TRBV19 with TRBJ1-6; 11 nucleotides align to TRBD1. This CDR3 contains 15 residues. Per the germline V gene, CDR1 is LNHDA and CDR2 is SQIVND (reference sequence). V dropped 4 bases and J dropped 10; count of bases not matched to a gene: 6. CDR3 coding DNA: TGTGCCAGTAGTAAAGGGACAGGGGGAGTATCACCCCTCCACTTT. As protein: CASSKGTGGVSPLHF.

The CDR3 bases are TGTGCCAGCAGCTTAGAAGTCCGGGGGATCCAAGAGACCCAGTACTTC. Translating gives CASSLEVRGIQETQYF. The rearrangement joins TRBV7-9 to TRBJ2-5; TRBD2 might be the D (6 bases). V lost 1 base and J lost 1, with 13 bases in between. The CDR3 is made up of 16 amino acids. The germline gives CDR1 SEHNR, CDR2 FQNEAQ (reference sequence).

The V call is TRBV6-6, the J call TRBJ1-5, with TRBD1 identical over 7 bases. The germline CDR1 and CDR2 sequences are MNHNY and SVGAGI (reference sequence). Unmatched junction bases numbered 7, after V lost 7 bases and J lost 7 bases. The CDR3 has 13 residues. The CDR3 nucleotides read TGTGCCAGCAAGGGGGCGCAGGGCCAGCCCCAGCATTTT. Protein product: CASKGAQGQPQHF.

The chain recombines TRBV9 with TRBJ2-1; maybe TRBD1 (5 bases). Trimming shortened V by 0 bases and J by 0 bases, and 16 bases separated the two germline ends. The CDR3 spans 18 residues. Per the germline V gene, CDR1 is SGDLS and CDR2 is YYNGEE. CDR3 sequence: CASSVVGDSLSSYNEQFF. For the CDR3, the DNA is TGTGCCAGCAGCGTAGTAGGGGATTCCCTTAGCTCCTACAATGAGCAGTTCTTC.

CDR3 region: CASSPRVAGNTIYF. The CDR3 nucleotides are TGTGCCAGCAGCCCGCGGGTAGCCGGAAACACCATATATTTT. V is TRBV11-2 and J is TRBJ1-3, with D unclear. Trimming removed 5 bases at V and 4 bases at J, with 12 bases between. Germline CDR1 SGHAT, CDR2 FQNNGV. CDR3 size: 14 residues.

Only a few counts were recorded for this clone. The chain employs TRBV6-2 or TRBV6-3 and TRBJ1-2; TRBD1 agrees at 7 bases. This CDR3 comprises 13 residues. V lost 4 bases and J lost 7; bases outside the gene matches: 6. Germline assignment: CDR1 MNHEY and CDR2 SVGEGT. This CDR3 reads CASSFTTGAGYTF. CDR3 DNA: TGTGCCAGCAGTTTCACTACAGGGGCTGGCTACACCTTC.

The chain has TRBV5-4 and TRBJ2-5, with TRBD2 identical over 9 bases. V gave up 6 bases and J gave up 5 bases; unmatched junction bases: 11. The CDR3 is 15 residues long. CDR1 and CDR2 (germline): SGHNT, YYREEE (reference sequence). This chain's CDR3 is CASNLAGSRFETQYF. The CDR3 region has the DNA TGTGCCAGCAACCTAGCGGGGAGCCGTTTCGAGACCCAGTACTTC.

This chain connects TRBV5-1 to TRBJ1-6; 9 bases fit TRBD1. CDR3 length equals 15 residues. Trimming cost V 4 bases and J 7 bases; bases outside gene matches: 6. Germline V CDR1 and CDR2: SGHRS, YFSETQ. Here the CDR3 reads CASSQGTGRNSPLHF. As DNA, the CDR3 is TGCGCCAGCAGCCAGGGGACAGGGAGGAATTCACCCCTCCACTTT.

This chain connects TRBV7-2 to TRBJ1-1; D is possibly TRBD1 (6 bases). From germline, CDR1 is SGHTA and CDR2 FQGNSA. This CDR3 region has 13 residues. V was cut by 1 base and J by 9 bases, with 12 bases left in between. CDR3 protein: CASSLGQAPQAFF. The CDR3 DNA follows: TGTGCCAGCAGCTTAGGACAGGCCCCTCAAGCTTTCTTT.

The chain links TRBV5-4 to TRBJ2-7; D is perhaps TRBD1 (5 bases). This CDR3 comprises 14 residues. Deletions cut 2 bases from V and 0 bases from J, with 9 bases between. Germline V lookup: CDR1 SGHNT, CDR2 YYREEE (reference sequence). Written as DNA, the CDR3 is TGTGCCAGCAGCTTTGACAGTGACTCCTACGAGCAGTACTTC. This gives the protein CASSFDSDSYEQYF.